This T cell receptor beta chain was observed in a study of Graves' ophthalmopathy and Graves' hyperthyroidism listed by TCRdb under 2018. For the study in its entirety: Hyperthyroidism was considered stable if no progression to ophthalmopathy occurred within 18 months of follow-up. To explore V-J signatures that separate ophthalmopathy from hyperthyroidism, a discovery set of 95 to 100 patients was enrolled, consisting of fewer than 45 with ophthalmopathy and 55 to 65 with stable hyperthyroidism. TCR beta repertoire signatures were used to distinguish Graves' ophthalmopathy from Graves' hyperthyroidism and to predict progression to ophthalmopathy. The independent validation cohort included approximately 19 hyperthyroidism patients plus 17 patients who later progressed from hyperthyroidism to ophthalmopathy. T-cell repertoires of thyroid tissue and blood were compared in 5 or 6 hyperthyroidism patients. In total, 135 blood samples were TCR-sequenced: approximately 40 ophthalmopathy, roughly 77 hyperthyroidism and some 17 hyperthyroidism-to-ophthalmopathy patients. After sampling, hyperthyroidism patients received methimazole starting at 30 mg daily, and ophthalmopathy patients received high-dose intravenous methylprednisolone.

Taken from the germline V gene (reference sequence), the CDR1 and CDR2 loops are SEHNR and FQNEAQ. The CDR3 runs 14 amino acids, cysteine and phenylalanine included. CDR3 DNA is the only sequence kept; it has 42 bases, read in frame from the first base. Trimmed from V: 8 bases; trimmed from J: 3 bases; junction bases lacking a gene match: 9. Hyperthyroidism patients were newly diagnosed, with disease duration under 2 months, and aged 18 to 65 years. Patients with other autoimmune diseases, uncontrolled infections, pregnancy or lactation were excluded. Clinical symptoms, serum thyroxine, TRAb, thyroid ultrasound and orbital computed tomography were used for diagnosis. Trizol reagent was used to extract the total RNA, and its quality was then checked on an Agilent 2100 Bioanalyzer. This clonotype was seen ten or more times. It lacks a known antigen. The input lacks base qualities; no much larger clone sits a single base away.

For repertoire sequencing, TCR beta CDR3 regions were amplified from RNA transcripts. The first round of RT-PCR was done with HTBI primers and the Qiagen OneStep RT-PCR kit, and was followed by a second round of multiplex PCR, then size selection and purification. The libraries underwent paired-end sequencing with 100 bp reads on an Illumina HiSeq2000. As for how the authors treated the data: SOAPnuke was used for read processing, and reads with adapters, uncalled bases, a mean Phred below 15, or no exact constant-primer or identifier match were discarded. COPE v1.2.5 was used to merge the high-quality paired reads. Each unique nucleotide sequence was treated as a clonotype, and MiTCR v1.1 was used to align the clonotypes to the IMGT TRB V, D and J references. The analysis was limited to V-J combinations with a frequency above 0.0001, which together covered 99.2% of repertoires. A TCR clonal expansion and chaos score per V-J combination was defined as the ratio of F50 clonal expansion to chaos observed in the TCRdist matrix. Welch's t-statistics and random forest were used to reduce features to 10 to 15 V-J combinations, which were fed into a naive Bayes classifier. The similarity between thyroid and blood repertoires was quantified using the Morisita-Horn index. Through fastp at Q25 and MiXCR, TCRdb rebuilt clones from the public reads, retaining in-frame beta chains. Rows matching on CDR3 protein sequence are summarized as one entry with the most common DNA and genes. TCRdb's processing, not the authors', yielded these V and J calls. The sample table holds 1 million to 1.3 million distinct CDR3 sequences, of which around a third were seen once. The ten largest clones represent 11% of the sample.

Study-wide findings and limitations: Sample size was not predetermined statistically, and investigators were not blinded to group allocation. In validation, the model predicted ophthalmopathy progression with about 70% sensitivity and approximately 72% specificity; roughly 12 predicted patients were CT-confirmed with GO in a median of around 6 months. Most expanded thyroid clonotypes with a frequency above 0.001 also appeared in blood, which suggests that blood repertoires may reflect the immune response in the thyroid. The 13-signature model separated ophthalmopathy from stable hyperthyroidism with around 90% sensitivity and approximately 83% specificity in cross-validation, and 80%/75% in the test set.

The source of this sequence is an adult man with Graves' hyperthyroidism. The rearrangement combines TRBV7-9 with TRBJ1-2; 7 bases in between match TRBD1. Sequencing input: peripheral blood or thyroid tissue (not recorded which). The CDR3 reads as follows: CASQDRTGDYGYTF. Read as DNA, the sequence is TGTGCCAGCCAAGATAGGACAGGAGACTATGGCTACACCTTC.